This T cell receptor (beta chain) emerged from a study of graft-versus-host responses after intestinal transplantation. About the study: As for transplant type, recipients had multivisceral, liver-intestinal, or isolated intestinal grafts.

The V gene's germline CDR1 is SNHLY and CDR2 FYNNEI. V dropped 6 bases and J dropped 3 bases, with 15 bases sitting between them. This CDR3 has 15 amino acids. Worth noting for this clone: The antigen is not known.

Assay: immunoSEQ multiplex PCR; the TCRdb copy retains only in-frame clones and omits some. The sample has around 45,000 clones, less than 95% seen once. Study conclusions and caveats: Some patients had graft-donor T cell macrochimerism, and their allografts showed high graft-versus-host to host-versus-graft clonal ratios. Analysis identified GvH clones in recipient marrow, with some appearing first in ileum or blood.

The sequence came from a human patient who received an intestinal transplant, so some T cells may come from the graft donor. The source was PBMCs, collected roughly 51 weeks after intestinal transplant. V usage is TRBV2 and J usage is TRBJ1-5, with D uncertain. The CDR3 sequence: CASRGRTDVNQPQHF. CDR3 DNA sequence: TGTGCCAGCAGGGGAAGGACGGACGTCAATCAGCCCCAGCATTTT.